This passage covers 19 T cell receptor beta chains from one sample sequenced in a study of shared clonotypes between healthy human individuals. Sequencing was performed with immunoSEQ multiplex PCR; in TCRdb, only in-frame clones are kept and a portion is missing. The sample contains a few million clones, 80% to 95% of which appear only once. Input material: naive CD4+ T cells from PBMCs. Subset indicated: CD45RA+ positively selected. These receptors were obtained from a man younger than 35 in good health. Some clones in this sample may be carry-over from other donors' samples.

Points on this clone: The sample holds other DNA sequences that translate to the same CDR3. The J gene is TRBJ1-4, the V gene TRBV5-1; 10 bases are shared with TRBD1. CDR3 size: 14 residues. Germline CDR1 and CDR2: SGHRS and YFSETQ. V shed 4 bases, J shed 6 bases, and the junction held 3 bases outside the gene matches. In nucleotides, the CDR3 is TGCGCCAGCAGCCCCGGGACAGGGGATGAAAAACTGTTTTTT. Translated: CASSPGTGDEKLFF. Supplemented by reference TRBV5-1 and TRBJ1-4, the full variable domain reads KAGVTQTPRYLIKTRGQQVTLSCSPISGHRSVSWYQQTPGQGLQFLFEYFSETQRNKGNFPGRFSGRQFSNSRSEMNVSTLELGDSALYLCASSPGTGDEKLFFGSGTQLSVL.

This chain uses TRBV11-2 with TRBJ2-1; 11 bases align to TRBD2. The J segment lost 6 bases and the V segment lost 0 bases, leaving 10 bases of the junction unmatched. The CDR3 totals 18 residues. The V gene's germline CDR1 is SGHAT and CDR2 FQNNGV. The CDR3 sequence is CASSLERVLAGVLNEQFF. In DNA, the CDR3 is TGTGCCAGCAGCTTAGAGCGGGTACTAGCGGGAGTTCTCAATGAGCAGTTCTTC.

This rearrangement joins TRBV2 to TRBJ2-1, with D unclear. Germline V lookup: CDR1 SNHLY, CDR2 FYNNEI. Trimming shortened V by 8 bases and J by 0 bases, and 14 bases separated the two germline ends. The CDR3 totals 15 residues. The CDR3 region has the DNA TGTGCCAGCCGGTTCGCGGAGAGCTCCTACAATGAGCAGTTCTTC. It yields the protein CASRFAESSYNEQFF.

The V call is TRBV19, the J call TRBJ2-7; 9 nucleotides line up with TRBD2. The CDR3 is made up of 18 amino acids. Germline CDR1 LNHDA, CDR2 SQIVND (reference sequence). Trimming at V came to 4 bases and at J to 1 base, leaving 14 bases not matched to a gene. In nucleotides, the CDR3 is TGTGCCAGTAGTACCTTAGGGGATGCGGGAGGGGGGTCCTACGAGCAGTACTTC. Amino acid sequence: CASSTLGDAGGGSYEQYF.

This chain connects TRBV7-2 to TRBJ1-4; D possibly corresponds to TRBD1 (6 bases). Germline CDR1 and CDR2: SGHTA and FQGNSA. The CDR3 runs 13 residues. Trimming removed 10 bases at V and 0 bases at J, with 9 bases between. The CDR3 sequence is CATGGSTNEKLFF. CDR3 DNA sequence: TGTGCCACCGGGGGCTCAACTAATGAAAAACTGTTTTTT. Variable domain in full (rest from reference TRBV7-2 and TRBJ1-4): GAGVSQSPSNKVTEKGKDVELRCDPISGHTALYWYRQSLGQGLEFLIYFQGNSAPDKSGLPSDRFSAERTGGSVSTLTIQRTQQEDSAVYLCATGGSTNEKLFFGSGTQLSVL.

The rearrangement links TRBV19 to TRBJ2-5; TRBD2 matches 16 bases. The CDR3 runs 16 residues. The trim removed 4 bases at V and 7 bases at J, leaving 6 bases unmatched. Germline V gives CDR1 LNHDA, CDR2 SQIVND (reference sequence). The CDR3 DNA reads as TGTGCCAGTAGTAGGGGACTAGCGGGGGGGCCAGGGACCCAGTACTTC. Protein product: CASSRGLAGGPGTQYF.

V gene TRBV19 combines with J gene TRBJ1-4; 9 bases align to TRBD1. The CDR3 extends over 14 amino acids. Germline CDR1 reads LNHDA; CDR2 reads SQIVND (reference sequence). V trimming: 6 bases; J trimming: 8 bases; junction bases outside the gene matches: 7. The CDR3 DNA reads TGTGCCAGTAGACGGACAGGGGATAAAGAAAAACTGTTTTTT. It is translated as CASRRTGDKEKLFF. The complete variable domain, with remaining parts taken from reference TRBV19 and TRBJ1-4, reads DGGITQSPKYLFRKEGQNVTLSCEQNLNHDAMYWYRQDPGQGLRLIYYSQIVNDFQKGDIAEGYSVSREKKESFPLTVTSAQKNPTAFYLCASRRTGDKEKLFFGSGTQLSVL.

The chain joins TRBV21-1 to TRBJ2-7; the D call TRBD1 from the table was never checked on the DNA. TRBV21-1 constitutes a pseudogene. The CDR3 covers 13 residues. This CDR3 reads CASLGDRDHEQYF. CDR3 coding DNA: TGTGCCAGCCTGGGGGACAGGGACCACGAGCAGTACTTC.

The gene calls are TRBV2 and TRBJ1-1; tentatively, D is TRBD1 (5 bases). The V gene's germline CDR1 is SNHLY and CDR2 FYNNEI. The CDR3 totals 14 residues. V was shortened by 7 bases and J by 0 bases, with 12 bases between the two germline ends. This CDR3 is CASTKTDMNTEAFF. CDR3 sequence (DNA): TGTGCCAGCACCAAGACAGACATGAACACTGAAGCTTTCTTT.

The chain joins TRBV4-1 to TRBJ1-1; D remains unclear. Germline values: CDR1 MGHRA, CDR2 YSYEKL. V was shortened by 1 base and J by 0 bases, with 18 bases between the two germline ends. This CDR3 contains 18 residues. The CDR3 bases are TGCGCCAGCAGCCAAGGACCCCCTCTACAATTCATGAACACTGAAGCTTTCTTT. It is translated as CASSQGPPLQFMNTEAFF.

This rearrangement joins TRBV18 to TRBJ2-1, with 11 bases that match TRBD2. The CDR3 spans 18 residues. CDR1 is KGHSH and CDR2 is LQKENI in the germline V gene. V trimming: 6 bases; J trimming: 6 bases; junction bases outside the gene matches: 16. The CDR3 reads CASSPIAGGPIPGNEQFF. The DNA for the CDR3 is TGTGCCAGCTCGCCAATAGCGGGAGGGCCAATCCCCGGCAATGAGCAGTTCTTC.

The rearrangement joins TRBV11-2 to TRBJ2-7; TRBD2 is a possible D gene (6 bases). The V gene's germline CDR1 is SGHAT and CDR2 FQNNGV. The CDR3 spans 16 residues. V was pared by 7 bases and J by 2 bases, with 21 bases between. This CDR3 is CASTPISQRAPYEQYF. The CDR3 region has the DNA TGTGCCAGCACCCCAATCTCCCAGCGGGCTCCCTACGAGCAGTACTTC.

The chain combines TRBV5-1 with TRBJ2-7; 12 nucleotides line up with TRBD2. CDR3 length equals 16 residues. CDR1 is SGHRS, CDR2 YFSETQ, per germline. Losses at the gene ends were 4 bases for V and 4 bases for J; bases not matched to a gene: 9. CDR3 sequence reads: CASSIGLAGSPYEQYF. CDR3 bases: TGCGCCAGCAGCATCGGACTAGCGGGGTCCCCTTACGAGCAGTACTTC.

This clone occurred once. This sequence joins TRBV28 and TRBJ1-4; D is undetermined. Looked up from germline, CDR1 is MDHEN and CDR2 is SYDVKM. Trimming removed 7 bases from V and 8 bases from J, with 20 bases in between. This CDR3 is 15 amino acids long. CDR3 nucleotides: TGTGCCAGCACCCCCAGAGGGAAGGGTAACGAAAAACTGTTTTTT. Translation: CASTPRGKGNEKLFF.

The chain uses TRBV28 and TRBJ2-7; D call uncertain. This CDR3 is 12 amino acids long. V was shortened by 6 bases and J by 11 bases, with 17 bases between the two germline ends. Germline assignment: CDR1 MDHEN and CDR2 SYDVKM. CDR3 coding DNA: TGTGCCAGCAGAGCCGGCCGTTCCTCGGAGTACTTC. Its protein is CASRAGRSSEYF.

The gene calls are TRBV2 and TRBJ2-7; D is unresolved. V lost 7 bases and J 6 bases, leaving 13 bases between the germline ends. The CDR3 has 12 residues. The germline CDR1 and CDR2 sequences are SNHLY and FYNNEI. CDR3 sequence reads: CASMTAPAEQYF. The CDR3 DNA reads TGTGCCAGCATGACCGCCCCGGCCGAGCAGTACTTC. Full variable domain (rest looked up from reference TRBV2 and TRBJ2-7): EPEVTQTPSHQVTQMGQEVILRCVPISNHLYFYWYRQILGQKVEFLVSFYNNEISEKSEIFDDQFSVERPDGSNFTLKIRSTKLEDSAMYFCASMTAPAEQYFGPGTRLTVT.

The V call is TRBV4-1, the J call TRBJ2-6; 7 bases are shared with TRBD2. CDR1 is MGHRA and CDR2 is YSYEKL in the germline V gene. The J segment lost 2 bases and the V segment lost 2 bases, leaving 12 bases of the junction unmatched. The CDR3 is 19 residues long. Here the CDR3 DNA reads TGCGCCAGCAGCCAACAATCATCCTGGGGGGGTACTGGGGCCAACGTCCTGACTTTC. Translation: CASSQQSSWGGTGANVLTF.

The chain has TRBV28 and TRBJ1-1; D unclear. This CDR3 region has 13 residues. Between the trimmed V and J ends, which lost 3 bases and 4 bases, there was a span of 9 bases. CDR1 and CDR2 (germline): MDHEN, SYDVKM. CDR3 nucleotides: TGTGCCAGCAGTTTGCGGGTTCGCACTGAAGCTTTCTTT. Encoded protein: CASSLRVRTEAFF.

The V and J genes are TRBV6-6 and TRBJ2-2, with D perhaps matching TRBD2 (5 bases). This CDR3 region has 16 residues. V lost 0 bases, J lost 4 bases, and 12 bases lay in between. Germline CDR1 is MNHNY and CDR2 is SVGAGI (reference sequence). CDR3 in amino acids: CASSYSWLAGTGELFF. The CDR3 DNA reads TGTGCCAGCAGTTACTCGTGGCTAGCCGGCACCGGGGAGCTGTTTTTT.